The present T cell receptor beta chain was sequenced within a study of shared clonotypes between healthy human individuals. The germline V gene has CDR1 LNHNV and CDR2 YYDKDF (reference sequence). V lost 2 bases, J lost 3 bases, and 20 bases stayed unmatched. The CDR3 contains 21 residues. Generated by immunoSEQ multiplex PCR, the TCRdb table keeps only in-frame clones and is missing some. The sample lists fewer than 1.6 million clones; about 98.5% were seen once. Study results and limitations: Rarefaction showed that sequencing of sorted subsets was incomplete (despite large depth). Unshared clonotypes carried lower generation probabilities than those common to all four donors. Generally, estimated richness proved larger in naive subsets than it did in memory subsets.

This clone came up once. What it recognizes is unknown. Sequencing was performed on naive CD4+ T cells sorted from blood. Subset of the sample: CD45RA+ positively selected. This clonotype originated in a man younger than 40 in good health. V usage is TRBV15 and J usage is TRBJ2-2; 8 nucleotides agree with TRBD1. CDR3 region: CATSRSYPGTGLTRYTGELFF. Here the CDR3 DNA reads TGTGCCACCAGCAGATCGTATCCCGGGACAGGCCTTACTCGGTACACCGGGGAGCTGTTTTTT.